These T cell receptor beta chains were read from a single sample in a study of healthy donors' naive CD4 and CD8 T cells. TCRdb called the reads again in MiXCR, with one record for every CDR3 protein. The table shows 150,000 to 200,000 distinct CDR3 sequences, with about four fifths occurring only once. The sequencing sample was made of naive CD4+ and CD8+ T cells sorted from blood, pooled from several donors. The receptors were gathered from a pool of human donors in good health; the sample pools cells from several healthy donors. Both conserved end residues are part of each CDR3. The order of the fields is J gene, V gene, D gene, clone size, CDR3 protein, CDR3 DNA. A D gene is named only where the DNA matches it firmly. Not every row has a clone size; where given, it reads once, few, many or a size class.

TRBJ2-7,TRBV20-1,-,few,CSAPRNSYEQYF,TGCAGTGCACCCCGTAACTCCTACGAGCAGTACTTC
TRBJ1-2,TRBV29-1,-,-,CSVTRGTRVYGYTF,TGTAGCGTCACTCGGGGGACAAGAGTTTATGGCTACACCTTC
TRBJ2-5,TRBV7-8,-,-,CASSLAGPETQYF,TGTGCCAGCAGCTTAGCAGGGCCAGAGACCCAGTACTTC
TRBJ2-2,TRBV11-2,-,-,CASSLFGGPAGELFF,TGTGCCAGCAGCTTATTTGGGGGGCCGGCCGGGGAGCTGTTTTTT
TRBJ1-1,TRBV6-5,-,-,CASSKRDANTEAFF,TGTGCCAGCAGTAAACGGGACGCGAACACTGAAGCTTTCTTT
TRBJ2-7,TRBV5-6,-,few,CASSFSTGGVYEQYF,TGTGCCAGCAGCTTTAGTACAGGCGGCGTCTACGAGCAGTACTTC
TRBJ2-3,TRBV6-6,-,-,CASRAEPGRTDTQYF,TGTGCCAGCAGGGCAGAGCCGGGAAGAACAGATACGCAGTATTTT
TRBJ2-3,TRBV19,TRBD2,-,CASSKEGVAGARDTQYF,TGTGCCAGTAGTAAGGAGGGAGTAGCGGGGGCGCGAGATACGCAGTATTTT
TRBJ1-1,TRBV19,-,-,CASTLMRAGDTEAFF,TGTGCCAGTACCCTAATGAGGGCAGGGGACACTGAAGCTTTCTTT
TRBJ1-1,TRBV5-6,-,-,CASSLYAGEAFF,TGTGCCAGCAGCTTGTACGCGGGAGAAGCTTTCTTT
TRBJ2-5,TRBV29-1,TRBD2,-,CSVEDRGGALVAQYF,TGCAGCGTTGAAGATCGGGGAGGGGCGTTAGTGGCCCAGTACTTC
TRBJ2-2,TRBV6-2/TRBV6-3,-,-,CASLGQTTGELFF,TGTGCCAGTCTGGGACAAACCACCGGGGAGCTGTTTTTT
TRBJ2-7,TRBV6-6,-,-,CASRNRAQPPYEQYF,TGTGCCAGCAGAAACCGGGCCCAGCCCCCCTACGAGCAGTACTTC
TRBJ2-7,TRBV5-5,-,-,CASSLFVYEQYF,TGTGCCAGCAGCTTATTCGTCTACGAGCAGTACTTC
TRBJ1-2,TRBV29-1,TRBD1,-,CSVNTGGTYGYTF,TGCAGCGTCAATACAGGGGGCACCTATGGCTACACCTTC
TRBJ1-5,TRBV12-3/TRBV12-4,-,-,CASTRELGLNQPQHF,TGTGCCAGCACCCGGGAGTTGGGGCTTAATCAGCCCCAGCATTTT
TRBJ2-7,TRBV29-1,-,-,CSVTTGMTYEQYF,TGCAGCGTCACTACAGGGATGACGTACGAGCAGTACTTC
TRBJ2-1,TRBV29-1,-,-,CSVDGVGVQFF,TGCAGCGTTGACGGGGTGGGAGTTCAGTTCTTC
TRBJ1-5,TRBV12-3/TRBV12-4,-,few,CASSLDLGPQPQHF,TGTGCCAGCAGTCTTGACCTGGGACCTCAGCCCCAGCATTTT
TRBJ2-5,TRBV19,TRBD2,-,CASRGLAGVETQYF,TGTGCCAGTAGAGGCCTAGCGGGAGTAGAGACCCAGTACTTC
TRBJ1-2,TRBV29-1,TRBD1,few,CSVAGRQGNGYTF,TGCAGCGTTGCCGGTCGACAGGGTAATGGCTACACCTTC
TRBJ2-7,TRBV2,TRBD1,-,CVLLGQAYEQYF,TGTGTCCTGTTAGGACAGGCCTATGAGCAGTACTTC
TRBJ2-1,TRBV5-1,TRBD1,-,CASSPGQGAQNEQFF,TGCGCCAGCAGCCCGGGACAGGGGGCCCAGAATGAGCAGTTCTTC
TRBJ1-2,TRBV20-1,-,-,CSGEFNYGYTF,TGCAGTGGGGAGTTTAACTATGGCTACACCTTC
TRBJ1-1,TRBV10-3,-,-,CAISRTGFRNTEAFF,TGTGCCATCAGTAGAACAGGGTTTAGGAACACTGAAGCTTTCTTT
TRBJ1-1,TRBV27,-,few,CASSLYAWADMNTEAFF,TGTGCCAGCAGTTTATACGCCTGGGCAGATATGAACACTGAAGCTTTCTTT
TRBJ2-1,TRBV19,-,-,CASSKDREGYNEQFF,TGTGCCAGTAGTAAGGACAGGGAGGGATACAATGAGCAGTTCTTC
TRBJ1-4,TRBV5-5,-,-,CASSYGTLGVGEKLFF,TGTGCCAGCAGCTACGGGACCCTTGGTGTGGGTGAAAAACTGTTTTTT
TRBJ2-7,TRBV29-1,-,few,CSVGWDNAYEQYF,TGCAGCGTTGGCTGGGACAACGCCTACGAGCAGTACTTC
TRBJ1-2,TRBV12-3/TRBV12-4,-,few,CASSLEAVYNYGYTF,TGTGCCAGCAGTTTAGAGGCAGTCTATAACTATGGCTACACCTTC
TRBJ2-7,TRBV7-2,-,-,CASSPRLQDYEQYF,TGTGCCAGCAGCCCAAGACTACAGGATTATGAGCAGTACTTC
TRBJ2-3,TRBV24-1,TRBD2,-,CATSDALAGVADTQYF,TGTGCCACCAGTGACGCACTAGCGGGAGTGGCAGATACGCAGTATTTT
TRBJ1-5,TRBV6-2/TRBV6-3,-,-,CASSYPARYSNQPQHF,TGTGCCAGCAGTTACCCGGCAAGATATAGCAATCAGCCCCAGCATTTT
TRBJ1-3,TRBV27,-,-,CASSLSASPGNTIYF,TGTGCCAGCAGTTTATCGGCCAGTCCTGGAAACACCATATATTTT
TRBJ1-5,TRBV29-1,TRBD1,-,CSVRTGESNQPQHF,TGCAGCGTACGGACAGGGGAAAGCAATCAGCCCCAGCATTTT
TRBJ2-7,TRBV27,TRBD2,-,CASSSRLAGGEQYF,TGTGCCAGCAGTAGTCGACTAGCGGGAGGTGAGCAGTACTTC
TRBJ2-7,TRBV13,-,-,CASSLVGRAASSYEQYF,TGTGCCAGCAGCTTAGTCGGCCGAGCGGCAAGCTCCTACGAGCAGTACTTC
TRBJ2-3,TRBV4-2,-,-,CASSPGGFTDTQYF,TGTGCCAGCAGCCCCGGTGGTTTCACAGATACGCAGTATTTT
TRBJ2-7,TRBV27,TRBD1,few,CASTDRGGYEQYF,TGTGCCAGCACTGACAGGGGAGGCTACGAGCAGTACTTC
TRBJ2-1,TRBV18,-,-,CASSLFGGEQFF,TGTGCCAGCTCGCTCTTCGGTGGAGAGCAGTTCTTC
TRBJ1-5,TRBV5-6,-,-,CASSFFSSPSASNQPQHF,TGTGCCAGCAGCTTTTTTAGTAGTCCGTCTGCTAGCAATCAGCCCCAGCATTTT
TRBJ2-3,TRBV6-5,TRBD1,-,CASKGAYGTDTQYF,TGTGCCAGCAAGGGGGCGTACGGCACAGATACGCAGTATTTT
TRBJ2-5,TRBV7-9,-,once,CASSPPLNQETQYF,TGTGCCAGCAGCCCACCTCTAAACCAAGAGACCCAGTACTTC
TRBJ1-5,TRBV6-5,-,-,CASREEGNQPQHF,TGTGCCAGCAGGGAAGAGGGCAATCAGCCCCAGCATTTT
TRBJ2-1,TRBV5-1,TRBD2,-,CASSLAGVAYNEQFF,TGCGCCAGCAGCCTAGCGGGAGTCGCCTACAATGAGCAGTTCTTC
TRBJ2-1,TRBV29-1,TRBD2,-,CSVPRPSGSSLWQFF,TGCAGCGTCCCTAGGCCCAGCGGGAGTAGTCTTTGGCAGTTCTTC
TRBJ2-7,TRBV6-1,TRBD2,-,CASSLGTSGWMGVHEQYF,TGTGCCAGCAGCCTCGGGACTAGCGGTTGGATGGGTGTCCACGAGCAGTACTTC
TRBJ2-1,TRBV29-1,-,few,CSVEGGTGTKYNEQFF,TGCAGCGTTGAAGGAGGAACCGGGACAAAATACAATGAGCAGTTCTTC
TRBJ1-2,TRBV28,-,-,CASSFQGTNYGYTF,TGTGCCAGCAGTTTCCAGGGAACTAACTATGGCTACACCTTC
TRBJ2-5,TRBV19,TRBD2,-,CASSTVGRDRETQYF,TGTGCCAGTAGTACCGTAGGGAGGGACCGGGAGACCCAGTACTTC
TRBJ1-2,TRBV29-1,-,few,CSVLWTANYGYTF,TGCAGCGTCCTTTGGACAGCTAACTATGGCTACACCTTC
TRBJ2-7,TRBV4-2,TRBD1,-,CASSQVQGASYEQYF,TGTGCCAGCAGCCAAGTACAGGGGGCTTCCTACGAGCAGTACTTC
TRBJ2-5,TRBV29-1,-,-,CSTLYFQETQYF,TGCAGCACCCTGTACTTCCAAGAGACCCAGTACTTC
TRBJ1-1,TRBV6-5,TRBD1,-,CASSSPLTGDAEAFF,TGTGCCAGCAGTTCCCCGCTGACAGGGGATGCTGAAGCTTTCTTT